This T cell receptor beta chain is drawn from a study of siplizumab effects on memory and regulatory T cells (dated by TCRdb to the late 2010s). About the investigation overall: The effect of the anti-CD2 antibody siplizumab on alloreactive T-cell subsets was examined in allogeneic mixed lymphocyte reactions constructed from human PBMCs. General findings and caveats noted by the study authors: The suppressive function of proliferating Tregs from siplizumab cultures was not functionally confirmed. Of the alloreactive CD4+ clones that could be mapped, the Treg-derived share averaged around 70% with siplizumab compared with 25% to 30% in control reactions. For roughly 80-95% of proliferating CD4+ or CD8+ clones, no naive or memory phenotype could be assigned. Because sequences at frequencies below about 10^-5 were poorly captured, only a minor fraction of alloreactive clones could be mapped back to unstimulated subsets. Unstimulated naive T cells appeared to be more diverse than memory T cells, and naive cells seemed to make a substantial contribution to the alloresponse. The cumulative frequency of alloreactive sequences that could be traced back to unstimulated CD4+ memory T cells was significantly reduced by siplizumab.

Reading the germline V gene gives CDR1 SGHTA and CDR2 FQGNSA. The CDR3 spans 13 residues, from the cysteine through the phenylalanine. The sequence is cut down to CDR3 DNA, 39 bases in frame from base 1. As for this clone: Its antigen is not yet known. Compared with germline, one end of the junction differs, possibly owing to a read error.

TCRbeta CDR3 sequencing was performed on sorted unstimulated T cells and on proliferating T cells recovered from mixed lymphocyte reactions. Fresh whole blood from approximately ten HLA-typed healthy donors was used to isolate PBMCs. Unstimulated CD4+ regulatory T cells were FACS-sorted to map the origin of alloreactive clones. Libraries were constructed by the immunoSEQ multiplex PCR assay. The deep sequencing platform assayed some 90,000 TCR templates per sample. Genomic DNA extracted from sorted T cells was the material used for TCRbeta CDR3 sequencing. In the source study's methods: Clonal analysis of TCRbeta CDR3 data was done in the R programming language. Alloreactive CD4+ and CD8+ clones were identified by comparing unstimulated samples to CFSE-low samples taken after the reaction. Regulatory or non-regulatory origin of alloreactive CD4+ clones was assigned by matching sequences to the sorted unstimulated Treg and non-Treg repertoires. TCRdb re-hosts the immuneACCESS table, in-frame sequences only. Its copies lack some clones; in the studies checked, an unresolved V gene accounts for under half of them, and the cause for the rest is not known. For V, J and clone size, that table is used; D and trimming come from the DNA. The sample table holds nearly 85,000 clones, of which around 90% were seen once. The top ten clonotypes cover more than 1.5% of the sample.

The sequenced sample was Tregs sorted from blood. The sequence is built from TRBV7-2 and TRBJ1-2; TRBD1 might be the D gene, on 6 matching bases. This receptor was obtained from a human donor in good health. The CDR3: CASNLQGTNGYTF. The nucleotide sequence reads as follows: TGTGCCAGCAACTTACAGGGAACGAATGGCTACACCTTC.